A single sample gave rise to the 4 T cell receptor beta chains below, sequenced in a study of T-cell memory formation after mild COVID-19 (dated by TCRdb to the early 2020s). The library relied on 5' RACE. The run used an Illumina NovaSeq 6000. Through fastp at Q25 and MiXCR, TCRdb rebuilt clones from the public reads, retaining in-frame beta chains. Rows are unified per CDR3 protein, each entry keeping the most common DNA and genes. This sample gives a few hundred thousand distinct CDR3 sequences in total; under 20% of them show up just once. The ten largest clones add up to more than 20% of the sample. The sequencing sample was made of PBMCs or a T cell subset sorted from them (not recorded which). These receptors were obtained from a man aged 18 to 29 who had mild COVID-19 (a few samples of this study predate the infection). The sample titles of this study are shuffled in the database, so cell type and time point are left out; the donor was told from shared clones.

The genes are TRBV7-9 and TRBJ2-6, with 9 bases fitting TRBD1. From germline, CDR1 is SEHNR and CDR2 FQNEAQ (reference sequence). The trim removed 5 bases at V and 4 bases at J, leaving 9 bases unmatched. The CDR3 is 17 residues long. In nucleotides, the CDR3 is TGTGCCAGCAGCAGAGGGACAGGGAGAACCGGGGCCAACGTCCTGACTTTC. The encoded protein is CASSRGTGRTGANVLTF. The full variable domain, rest sourced from reference TRBV7-9 and TRBJ2-6, is DTGVSQNPRHKITKRGQNVTFRCDPISEHNRLYWYRQTLGQGPEFLTYFQNEAQLEKSRLLSDRFSAERPKGSFSTLEIQRTEQGDSAMYLCASSRGTGRTGANVLTFGAGSRLTVL.

This clonotype was seen many times. J is TRBJ2-2 and V is TRBV4-1; possibly TRBD2 for D (5 bases). Germline CDR1 MGHRA, CDR2 YSYEKL. This CDR3 has 15 amino acids. Trimming pared 5 bases from V and 0 bases from J, leaving 10 bases between. The CDR3 reads CASSLMTTNTGELFF. Here the CDR3 DNA reads TGCGCCAGCAGCTTGATGACTACGAACACCGGGGAGCTGTTTTTT.

The V and J genes are TRBV10-3 and TRBJ1-2; TRBD1 aligns across 7 bases. Germline CDR1 reads ENHRY; CDR2 reads SYGVKD. This CDR3 comprises 13 residues. J gave up 2 bases and V 6 bases, and 3 bases lay outside the gene matches. CDR3 residues: CAISRGGNYGYTF. In nucleotides, the CDR3 is TGTGCCATCAGCAGGGGGGGAAACTATGGCTACACCTTC.

This clonotype was observed a few times. This chain connects TRBV6-5 to TRBJ1-6; a possible D gene is TRBD1 (5 bases). The germline CDR1 and CDR2 sequences are MNHEY and SVGAGI. V lost 7 bases and J 2 bases, leaving 15 bases between the germline ends. The CDR3 runs 16 residues. DNA for the CDR3: TGTGCCAGCACCTACGGTGGGGCGGCCTATAATTCACCCCTCCACTTT. Encoded protein: CASTYGGAAYNSPLHF.